This T cell receptor beta chain appears in the sequencing data of a study of T cells after yellow fever vaccination. Whole-study context: Preparation of fractions with low cell numbers was performed using SMART-Seq v4 Ultra Low Input.

TCRdb analysed the 5' RACE reads with MiXCR anew, one entry per CDR3 protein. The sample has 200,000 to 300,000 distinct CDR3 sequences, roughly 6.2% seen once. The V segment lost 5 bases and the J segment 1 base; nucleotides outside the gene matches: 1. The germline CDR1 and CDR2 sequences are SGHTA and FQGNSA. This CDR3 is 15 amino acids long. The TCR was taken from a man under 40 who received the YFV17D yellow fever vaccine. The source was CD4+ T cells sorted from PBMCs, collected on the day of the yellow fever booster vaccination. The rearrangement uses TRBV7-2 and TRBJ2-5, with 13 bases identical to TRBD2. The CDR3 region has the DNA TGTGCCAGCAGCAGGACTAGCGGGAGCCAAGAGACCCAGTACTTC. It is translated as CASSRTSGSQETQYF.